Below are 5 T cell receptor beta chains sequenced from a single sample in a study of cytomegalovirus exposure and HLA in healthy donors. The PCR used 60 Vbeta and 13 Jbeta primers. Generated by immunoSEQ multiplex PCR, the TCRdb table keeps only in-frame clones and is missing some. There are around 96,000 clones in the sample; 50% to 80% occur only once, and roughly 3.2% lies in the top ten. Sequencing was carried out using PBMCs. The receptors shown here come from a man aged 55 to 70 in good health and CMV-seronegative.

The gene calls are TRBV29-1 and TRBJ1-2; tentative D call: TRBD1 (6 bases). From germline, CDR1 is SQVTM and CDR2 ANQGSEA. Trimming pared 6 bases from V and 3 bases from J, leaving 17 bases between. The CDR3 covers 14 residues. The CDR3, as DNA: TGCAGCGTGGGCGGGGGGGCGCGGGACTATGGCTACACCTTC. As protein: CSVGGGARDYGYTF.

The chain couples TRBV19 to TRBJ1-1, with 7 bases identical to TRBD1. Germline trimming cut 9 bases from V and 2 bases from J; bases unmatched to any gene: 6. This CDR3 spans 13 amino acids. Germline V gives CDR1 LNHDA, CDR2 SQIVND (reference sequence). The CDR3 nucleotides read TGTGCCAGCTGCAGACAGGGAAACACTGAAGCTTTCTTT. The encoded protein is CASCRQGNTEAFF.

The V and J genes are TRBV2 and TRBJ2-3, with 7 bases identical to TRBD1. J was trimmed by 2 bases and V by 7 bases; bases with no gene match: 9. Germline assignment: CDR1 SNHLY and CDR2 FYNNEI. This CDR3 has 15 amino acids. CDR3 sequence reads: CASNLRTGPTDTQYF. CDR3 nucleotide sequence: TGTGCCAGCAATTTGCGGACAGGCCCCACAGATACGCAGTATTTT.

V is TRBV7-3 and J is TRBJ2-3, with unresolved D. This CDR3 region has 14 residues. The germline V gene has CDR1 SGHTA and CDR2 FQGTGA. V lost 0 bases and J lost 4, with 8 bases in between. The CDR3 nucleotides are TGTGCCAGCAGCTTAACTAGCCCTCCAGATACGCAGTATTTT. This sequence encodes CASSLTSPPDTQYF. The whole variable domain, filled in from reference TRBV7-3 and TRBJ2-3, reads GAGVSQTPSNKVTEKGKYVELRCDPISGHTALYWYRQSLGQGPEFLIYFQGTGAADDSGLPNDRFFAVRPEGSVSTLKIQRTERGDSAVYLCASSLTSPPDTQYFGPGTRLTVL.

The chain joins TRBV9 to TRBJ2-3; weak D call: TRBD1 (5 bases). This CDR3 contains 14 residues. CDR1 and CDR2 from the germline V gene are SGDLS and YYNGEE. V was pared by 1 base and J by 6 bases, with 12 bases between. This CDR3 reads CASSVIQGADTQYF. CDR3 DNA sequence: TGTGCCAGCAGCGTAATTCAGGGCGCGGATACGCAGTATTTT.